The source of this T cell receptor (beta chain) is a study of blood T cell repertoires in COVID-19. Study-level information: COVID-19 samples from acute and convalescent phases originated in the United States, Italy and Spain. PBMCs, B-cell-depleted T cells, or T cells were the source of the cDNA or gDNA that made up the material.

V was trimmed by 2 bases and J by 4 bases, leaving 20 bases between them. The CDR3 covers 17 residues. CDR1 and CDR2 (germline): SGHRS, YFSETQ. Source study methods: Amplified reference gene primers provided the basis for estimating nucleated cell counts. Measured with immunoSEQ multiplex PCR; TCRdb has only the in-frame clones, and not every one. V and J calls and clone size follow that table, whereas D and trimming were derived from the DNA. The sample comprises about 220,000 clones, less than 85% of which are singletons, and 7.2% rests with the top ten. The genes are TRBV5-1 and TRBJ2-3; TRBD1 is a possible D gene (6 bases). Sequencing input: peripheral blood. This receptor was identified in an older woman with acute or convalescent COVID-19. The CDR3 spells CASSFLPQGEGADTQYF. As DNA, the CDR3 is TGCGCCAGCAGCTTCCTACCACAGGGAGAGGGCGCAGATACGCAGTATTTT.